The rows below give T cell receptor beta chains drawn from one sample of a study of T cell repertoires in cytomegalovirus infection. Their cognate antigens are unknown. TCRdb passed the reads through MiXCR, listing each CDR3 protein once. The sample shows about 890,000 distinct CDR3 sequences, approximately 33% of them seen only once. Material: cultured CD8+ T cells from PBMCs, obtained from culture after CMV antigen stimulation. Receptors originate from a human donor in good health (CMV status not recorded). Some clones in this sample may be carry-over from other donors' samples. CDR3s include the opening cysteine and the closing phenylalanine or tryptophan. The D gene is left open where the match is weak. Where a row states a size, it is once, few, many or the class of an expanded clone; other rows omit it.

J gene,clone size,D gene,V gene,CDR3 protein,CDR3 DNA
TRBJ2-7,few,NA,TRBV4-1,CASSQGDTNYEQYF,TGCGCCAGCAGCCAAGGGGACACCAACTACGAGCAGTACTTC
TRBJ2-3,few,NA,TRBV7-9,CASSGGSSTFTDTQYF,TGTGCCAGCAGCGGGGGGTCTAGCACCTTCACAGATACGCAGTATTTT
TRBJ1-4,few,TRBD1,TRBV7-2,CASSLGPRRDRDEKLFF,TGTGCCAGCAGCTTGGGCCCCCGCCGGGACAGGGATGAAAAACTGTTTTTT
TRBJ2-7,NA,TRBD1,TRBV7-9,CASSLGVGTGDEQYF,TGTGCCAGCAGCTTAGGAGTTGGGACAGGGGACGAGCAGTACTTC
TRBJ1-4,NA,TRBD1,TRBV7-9,CASSLAGQGKEKLFF,TGTGCCAGCAGCTTAGCGGGACAGGGGAAGGAAAAACTGTTTTTT
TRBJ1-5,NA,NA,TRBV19,CASKAQGQPQHF,TGTGCCAGTAAGGCACAGGGTCAGCCCCAGCATTTT
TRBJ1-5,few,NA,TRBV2,CASSDWQFSNQPQHF,TGTGCCAGCAGTGATTGGCAGTTCAGCAATCAGCCCCAGCATTTT
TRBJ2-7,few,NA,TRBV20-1,CSAFRRGSNYEQYF,TGCAGTGCCTTTAGAAGGGGGTCTAACTACGAGCAGTACTTC
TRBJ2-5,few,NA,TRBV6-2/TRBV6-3,CASSRTWTLKETQYF,TGTGCCAGCAGTCGCACCTGGACACTAAAAGAGACCCAGTACTTC
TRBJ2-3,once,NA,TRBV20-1,CSASLWGAIDTQYF,TGCAGTGCTAGTTTGTGGGGCGCGATAGATACGCAGTATTTT
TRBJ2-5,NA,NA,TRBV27,CASSLGGGLGEYF,TGTGCCAGCAGCCTGGGGGGGGGGCTGGGAGAGTACTTC
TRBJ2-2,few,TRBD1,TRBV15,CATRMTGAINTGELFF,TGTGCCACCAGAATGACAGGGGCGATTAACACCGGGGAGCTGTTTTTT
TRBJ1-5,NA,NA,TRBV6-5,CASSQGPPGGQPQHF,TGTGCCAGCAGTCAAGGGCCCCCGGGCGGGCAGCCCCAGCATTTT
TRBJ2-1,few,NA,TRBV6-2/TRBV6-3,CASSYPQDEQFF,TGTGCCAGCAGTTACCCTCAGGATGAGCAGTTCTTC
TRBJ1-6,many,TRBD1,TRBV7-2,CASSLGTAERNSPLHF,TGTGCCAGCAGCCTAGGGACAGCCGAGCGTAATTCACCCCTCCACTTT
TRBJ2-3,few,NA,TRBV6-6,CASSYLKDTQYF,TGTGCCAGCAGTTACCTCAAAGATACGCAGTATTTT
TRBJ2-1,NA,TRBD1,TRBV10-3,CAISEPDRGDYNEQFF,TGTGCCATCAGTGAGCCGGACAGGGGCGACTACAATGAGCAGTTCTTC